The source of this T cell receptor beta chain is a study of blood T cell repertoires in COVID-19. This clone was detected once. This CDR3 is 15 amino acids long. V was pared by 5 bases and J by 0 bases, with 10 bases between. Germline CDR1 MRHNA, CDR2 SNTAGT. Authors' analysis steps: Amplification of reference gene primers provided the estimated nucleated cell counts. Repertoires were generated with immunoSEQ multiplex PCR, while TCRdb's copy carries only in-frame clones and drops some. V, J and clone size derive from that table, while D and trimming were established from the DNA sequence. Of approximately 220,000 clones listed, about four fifths are singletons.

V usage is TRBV6-4 and J usage is TRBJ2-2, with unresolved D. Sequenced: PBMCs or T cells enriched from blood (not recorded which). The receptor's source is a woman in her thirties or forties who had been exposed to COVID-19. The CDR3 coding sequence is TGTGCCAGCAGTCCTAATCTCCCGAACACCGGGGAGCTGTTTTTT. Protein product: CASSPNLPNTGELFF.